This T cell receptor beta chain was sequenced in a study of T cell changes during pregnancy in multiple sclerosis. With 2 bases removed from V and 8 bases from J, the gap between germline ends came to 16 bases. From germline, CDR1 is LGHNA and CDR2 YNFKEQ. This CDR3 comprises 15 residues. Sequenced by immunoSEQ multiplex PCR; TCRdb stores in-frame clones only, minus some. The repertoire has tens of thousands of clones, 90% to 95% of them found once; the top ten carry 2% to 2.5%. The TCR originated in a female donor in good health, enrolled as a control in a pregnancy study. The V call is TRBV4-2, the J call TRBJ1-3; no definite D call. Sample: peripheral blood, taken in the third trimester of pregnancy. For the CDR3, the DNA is TGTGCCAGCAGCCAAATGGTAGAGGGAGTATACACCATATATTTT. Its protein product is CASSQMVEGVYTIYF.